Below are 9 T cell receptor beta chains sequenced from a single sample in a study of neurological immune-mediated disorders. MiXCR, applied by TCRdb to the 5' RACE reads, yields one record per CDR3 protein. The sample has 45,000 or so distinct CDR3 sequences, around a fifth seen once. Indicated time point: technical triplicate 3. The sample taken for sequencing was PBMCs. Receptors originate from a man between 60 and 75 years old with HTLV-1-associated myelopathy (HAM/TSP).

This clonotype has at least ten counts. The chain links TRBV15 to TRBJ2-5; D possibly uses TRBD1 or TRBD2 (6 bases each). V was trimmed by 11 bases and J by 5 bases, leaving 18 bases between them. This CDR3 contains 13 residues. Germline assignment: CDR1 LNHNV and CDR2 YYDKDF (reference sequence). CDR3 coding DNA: TGTGCCCCGGCTCGGGGGCGAATGGAGACCCAGTACTTC. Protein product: CAPARGRMETQYF.

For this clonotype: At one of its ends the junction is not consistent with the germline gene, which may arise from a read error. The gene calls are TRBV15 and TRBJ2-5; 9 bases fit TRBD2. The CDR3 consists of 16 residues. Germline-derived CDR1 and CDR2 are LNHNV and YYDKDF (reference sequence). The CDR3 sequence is CATSSDRLAGVETQHF. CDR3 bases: TGTGCCACCAGCAGCGACCGTTTAGCGGGAGTGGAGACCCAGCACTTC.

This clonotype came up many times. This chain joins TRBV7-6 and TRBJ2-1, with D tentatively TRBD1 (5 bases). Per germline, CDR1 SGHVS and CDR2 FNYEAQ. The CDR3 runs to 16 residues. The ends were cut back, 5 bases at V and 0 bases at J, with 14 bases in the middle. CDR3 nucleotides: TGTGCCAGCAGCCACCGACAGACCTACTCCTACAATGAGCAGTTCTTC. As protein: CASSHRQTYSYNEQFF.

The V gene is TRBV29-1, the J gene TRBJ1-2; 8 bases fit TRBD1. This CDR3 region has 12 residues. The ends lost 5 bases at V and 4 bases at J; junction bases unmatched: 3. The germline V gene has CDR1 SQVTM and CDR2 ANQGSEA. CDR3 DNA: TGCAGCGTTAGGGACAGGAGCTATGGCTACACCTTC. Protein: CSVRDRSYGYTF.

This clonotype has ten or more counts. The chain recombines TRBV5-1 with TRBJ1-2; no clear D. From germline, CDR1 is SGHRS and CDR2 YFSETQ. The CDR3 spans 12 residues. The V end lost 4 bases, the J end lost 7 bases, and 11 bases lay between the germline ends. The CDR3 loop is CASSPSGGGYTF. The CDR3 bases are TGCGCCAGCAGCCCCTCGGGAGGTGGCTACACCTTC.

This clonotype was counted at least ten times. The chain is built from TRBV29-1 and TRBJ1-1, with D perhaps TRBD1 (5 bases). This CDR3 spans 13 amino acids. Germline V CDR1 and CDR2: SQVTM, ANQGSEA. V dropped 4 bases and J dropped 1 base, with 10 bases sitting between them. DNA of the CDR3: TGCAGCGTTGGACAGACATCGAACACTGAAGCTTTCTTT. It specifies CSVGQTSNTEAFF. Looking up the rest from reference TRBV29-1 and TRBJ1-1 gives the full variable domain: SAVISQKPSRDICQRGTSLTIQCQVDSQVTMMFWYRQQPGQSLTLIATANQGSEATYESGFVIDKFPISRPNLTFSTLTVSNMSPEDSSIYLCSVGQTSNTEAFFGQGTRLTVV.

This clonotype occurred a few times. CDR3 in DNA: TGTGCCAGCAAGGGCGGCTCCTACGAGCAGTACTTC. Amino acid sequence: CASKGGSYEQYF. The rearrangement uses TRBV2 and TRBJ2-7; D call uncertain. V was trimmed by 7 bases and J by 0 bases, leaving 7 bases between them. The germline gives CDR1 SNHLY, CDR2 FYNNEI. The CDR3 is made up of 12 amino acids. The complete variable domain, with remaining parts taken from reference TRBV2 and TRBJ2-7, reads EPEVTQTPSHQVTQMGQEVILRCVPISNHLYFYWYRQILGQKVEFLVSFYNNEISEKSEIFDDQFSVERPDGSNFTLKIRSTKLEDSAMYFCASKGGSYEQYFGPGTRLTVT.

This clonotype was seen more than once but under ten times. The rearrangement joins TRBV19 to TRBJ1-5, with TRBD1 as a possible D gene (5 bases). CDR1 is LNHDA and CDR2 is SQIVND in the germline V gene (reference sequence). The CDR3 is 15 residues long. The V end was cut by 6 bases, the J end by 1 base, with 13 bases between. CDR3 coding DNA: TGTGCCAGTAGCCCGGGACTTCGGAGCAATCAGCCCCAGCATTTT. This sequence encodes CASSPGLRSNQPQHF.

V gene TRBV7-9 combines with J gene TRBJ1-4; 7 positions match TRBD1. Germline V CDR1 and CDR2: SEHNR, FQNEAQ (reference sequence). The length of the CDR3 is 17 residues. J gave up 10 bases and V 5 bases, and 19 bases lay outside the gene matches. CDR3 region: CASSLSGQGDSIGKLFF. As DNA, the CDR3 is TGTGCCAGCAGCCTAAGTGGGCAGGGGGACTCGATCGGAAAACTGTTTTTT.